This passage covers 3 T cell receptor beta chains from one sample sequenced in a study of shared clonotypes between healthy human individuals. Method: immunoSEQ multiplex PCR; TCRdb's copy keeps in-frame clones and lacks some. The profile covers 850,000 to 1,100,000 clones, with 77% appearing a single time and approximately 0.9% taken by the ten largest. Specimen: memory CD4+ T cells from PBMCs. Specified subset: CD45RA-negative fraction. All receptors come from a man between 18 and 29 years old in good health. Some clones in this sample may be carry-over from other donors' samples.

The genes are TRBV28 and TRBJ2-7, with 7 bases matching TRBD1. This CDR3 is built from 12 residues. Germline V CDR1 and CDR2: MDHEN, SYDVKM. V dropped 3 bases and J dropped 9; count of bases not matched to a gene: 5. CDR3: CASSFVGQRQYF. The CDR3, as DNA: TGTGCCAGCAGTTTCGTGGGACAGAGGCAGTACTTC.

CDR3 nucleotides: TGTGCCAGCAGCCAAGAGTGGGCGGGAGGGCCTTTCGTACACGAGCAGTACTTC. Its protein product is CASSQEWAGGPFVHEQYF. This sequence joins TRBV4-2 and TRBJ2-7, with 9 bases matching TRBD2. Germline V lookup: CDR1 LGHNA, CDR2 YNFKEQ. The CDR3 runs to 18 residues. J lost 5 bases, V lost 0 bases, and 14 bases had no gene match.

The chain employs TRBV5-1 and TRBJ2-3; D gene unclear. This CDR3 is 17 amino acids long. Germline assignment: CDR1 SGHRS and CDR2 YFSETQ. Trimming pared 0 bases from V and 0 bases from J, leaving 14 bases between. DNA of the CDR3: TGCGCCAGCAGCTTGGAAGGCTCTAGACCTAGCACAGATACGCAGTATTTT. It codes for CASSLEGSRPSTDTQYF.